The clone carrying this TCR beta chain turned up a few times. CDR1 and CDR2 (germline): SGHTA, FQGNSA. This CDR3 comprises 14 residues. V was shortened by 5 bases and J by 0 bases, with 11 bases between the two germline ends. The sample is drawn from a study of blood T cells in healthy people across ages. The use of a sample-barcoded 5' primer and a J-beta primer mix characterized a second PCR of about 6 to 11 cycles. From each sample, at least 2.5 million paired-end reads containing CDR3 were obtained. TCRdb used MiXCR to reprocess the 5' RACE reads, holding one entry per CDR3 protein. The sample includes under 1 million distinct CDR3 sequences, around two fifths of them seen just once. Collection of 7.5 to 10 milliliters of peripheral blood was performed for each donor.

The sample taken for sequencing was blood. This chain links TRBV7-2 with TRBJ2-7; D might be TRBD1 (5 bases). The source of this sequence is a man aged 55 to 70 in good health. The CDR3 nucleotides read TGTGCCAGCAGCACCGACAGAAGCTCCTACGAGCAGTACTTC. This gives the protein CASSTDRSSYEQYF.